This T cell receptor (beta chain) derives from a study of immune evolution from preneoplasia to lung adenocarcinoma (TCRdb year 2021). About the full investigation: The study used immune gene expression, TCR sequencing and multiplex immunofluorescence to profile the immune contexture of lung adenocarcinoma precursors and invasive adenocarcinoma. POLYSOLVER was used to infer class I HLA alleles from exome data, and LOHHLA was used to detect allele-specific HLA loss. A total of over 50 patients contributed TCR sequencing data. According to the study, some 97 samples were used for TCR sequencing. Sample size was determined by specimen availability and not by a prior power calculation. A total of approximately 48 patients with pulmonary nodules who underwent surgical resection were included in the overall cohort. Resected precursor lesions (AAH, AIS, MIA) and invasive adenocarcinomas were compared with paired morphologically normal lung tissue. The immune data were integrated with whole exome sequencing and methylation data from the same cohort of nodules. Broader findings and caveats from the paper: Clonality was highest in normal lung, while later-stage lesions appeared to show lower clonality but higher T cell density and diversity. Because all patients came from Japan and China, whether the findings apply to Western populations was uncertain. The highest top T cell clone frequencies were observed in normal lung, and a progressive decrease in top T cell clone frequencies appeared to occur from AAH through AIS, MIA and invasive adenocarcinoma. The findings reflected association rather than direct causation, and larger cohorts with long-term follow-up and longitudinal biopsies were considered necessary.

The patients had resection in Japan or China between the mid-2010s and the late 2010s. Histologic diagnosis of each case was confirmed independently by two lung cancer pathologists on H&E slides. FFPE tissue was used for DNA isolation with the AllPrep DNA/RNA FFPE Kit. TCR beta CDR3 regions were sequenced from DNA using the immunoSEQ hsTCRbeta Kit. On the study's bioinformatics: The ImmunoSEQ Analyzer was used to analyse the TCR sequencing data. T cell clonality was defined as 1 minus Pielou's evenness computed on productive rearrangements. To measure T cell diversity, the inverse Simpson index was applied to productive templates. T cell density was defined as TCR beta template counts normalized to usable DNA, with usable DNA estimated by amplification and sequencing of housekeeping genes. Two-sided Kruskal-Wallis tests were used to compare TCR metrics across histologic stages. The immuneACCESS repertoire file appears here via TCRdb, limited to in-frame rearrangements. These files lack a portion of the clones; in checked studies, under half of the deficit traces to unresolved V genes, and the cause of the others is not known. The V and J calls and clone size come from that table; D and trimming were worked out from the DNA. This sample comprises several thousand clones, roughly three quarters of them detected only once. The top ten clones comprise almost 6.5% of the sample.

There are 15 amino acids in the CDR3, from cysteine to phenylalanine inclusive. This entry keeps only the CDR3 DNA: 45 bases, framed from base 1. V gives up 4 bases and J gives up 3 bases, and the segment between their germline ends measures 12 bases. The germline V gene yields SGHTA for CDR1 and FQGNSA for CDR2. Comment on this clone: Which antigen it targets is not known. Within one base of it there is no much larger clone, and no base qualities were kept.

In this chain, TRBV7-2 is recombined with TRBJ2-2; the D segment could be TRBD1, given 6 matching bases. Material for sequencing was FFPE adjacent normal lung tissue. The receptor was derived from a person aged 60 to 80 with lung adenocarcinoma. The CDR3 region: CASSSRDTYTGELFF. The sequence in DNA is TGTGCCAGCAGCTCCCGGGACACATACACCGGGGAGCTGTTTTTT.